The clone carrying this T cell receptor beta chain was counted a few times. CDR1 is SGHDT and CDR2 is YYEEEE in the germline V gene. The CDR3 loop spans 16 amino acids. The germline V and J ends were trimmed by 0 bases and 5 bases, with 12 bases remaining between them. The record originates from a study of blood T cell repertoires in COVID-19. Study background: The origin of the acute and convalescent COVID-19 samples was the United States, Italy and Spain. T cells, B-cell-depleted T cells, or PBMCs provided the cDNA or gDNA that served as material.

Original analysis: Using reference gene primer amplification, nucleated cell counts were estimated. Sequenced by immunoSEQ multiplex PCR; TCRdb stores in-frame clones only, minus some. V, J and clone size were drawn from that table, and D and trimming were deduced from the DNA. The table records roughly 390,000 clones, less than 85% of them present only once. The source material was peripheral blood. The gene calls are TRBV5-6 and TRBJ1-6; D gene unclear. This TCR was recovered from a woman younger than 35 with acute or convalescent COVID-19. The CDR3 protein is CASSLANSPDNSPLHF. DNA for the CDR3: TGTGCCAGCAGCTTGGCGAACAGCCCCGATAATTCACCCCTCCACTTT.